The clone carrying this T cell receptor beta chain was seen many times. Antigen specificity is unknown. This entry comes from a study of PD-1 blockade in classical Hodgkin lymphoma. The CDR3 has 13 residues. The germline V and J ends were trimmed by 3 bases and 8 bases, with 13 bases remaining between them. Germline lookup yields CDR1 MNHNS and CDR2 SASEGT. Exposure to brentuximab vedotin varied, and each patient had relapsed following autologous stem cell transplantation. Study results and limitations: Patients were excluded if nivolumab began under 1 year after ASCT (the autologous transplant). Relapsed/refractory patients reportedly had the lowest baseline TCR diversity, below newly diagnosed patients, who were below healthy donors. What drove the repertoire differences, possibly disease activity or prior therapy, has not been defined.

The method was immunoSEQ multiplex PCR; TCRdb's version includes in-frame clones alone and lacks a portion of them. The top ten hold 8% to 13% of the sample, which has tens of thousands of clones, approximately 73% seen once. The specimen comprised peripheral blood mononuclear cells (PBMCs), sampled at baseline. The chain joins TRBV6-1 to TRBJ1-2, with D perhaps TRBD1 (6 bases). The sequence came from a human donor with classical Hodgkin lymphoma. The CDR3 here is CASSEQGPLGYTF. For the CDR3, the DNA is TGTGCCAGCAGTGAGCAGGGGCCCCTAGGCTACACCTTC.